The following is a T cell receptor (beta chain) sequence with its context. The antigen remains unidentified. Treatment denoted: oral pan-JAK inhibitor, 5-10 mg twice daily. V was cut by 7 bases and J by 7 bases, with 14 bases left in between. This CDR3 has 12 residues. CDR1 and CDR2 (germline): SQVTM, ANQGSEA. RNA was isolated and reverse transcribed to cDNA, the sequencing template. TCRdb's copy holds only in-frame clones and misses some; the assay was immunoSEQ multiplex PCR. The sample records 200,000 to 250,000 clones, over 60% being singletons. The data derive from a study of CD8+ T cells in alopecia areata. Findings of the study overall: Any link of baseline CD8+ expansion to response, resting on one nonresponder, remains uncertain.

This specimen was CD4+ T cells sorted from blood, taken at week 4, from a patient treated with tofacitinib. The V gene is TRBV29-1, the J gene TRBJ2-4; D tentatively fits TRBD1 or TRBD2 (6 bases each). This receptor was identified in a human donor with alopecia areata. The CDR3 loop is CSATEGGNIQYF. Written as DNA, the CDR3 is TGCAGCGCCACGGAGGGGGGCAACATTCAGTACTTC. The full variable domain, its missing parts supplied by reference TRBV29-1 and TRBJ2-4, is SAVISQKPSRDICQRGTSLTIQCQVDSQVTMMFWYRQQPGQSLTLIATANQGSEATYESGFVIDKFPISRPNLTFSTLTVSNMSPEDSSIYLCSATEGGNIQYFGAGTRLSVL.